Listed here is a single TCR beta chain. The target antigen is unknown. The sample comes from a study of radiotherapy plus CTLA-4 blockade in lung cancer. Method: immunoSEQ multiplex PCR; TCRdb's copy keeps in-frame clones and lacks some. The sample holds nearly 110,000 clones, over 75% seen once. CDR3 size: 15 residues. Germline CDR1 reads SGHNT; CDR2 reads YENEEA. The V gene lost 3 bases and the J gene lost 5 bases, with 15 bases spanning the gap. Overall study findings and caveats: Blood saw expansion of tumor-derived TCR clones after radiotherapy plus ipilimumab.

This clonotype was obtained from a human donor with non-small cell lung cancer that progressed on radiotherapy plus ipilimumab. Some clones in this sample may be carry-over from other donors' samples. V is TRBV11-3 and J is TRBJ2-3, with D tentatively TRBD1 or TRBD2 (5 bases each). Here the sequenced sample was peripheral blood, taken from a patient treated with radiotherapy plus ipilimumab. The CDR3 bases are TGTGCCAGCAGCTTTCGAGGGCGCAGGGTAGATACGCAGTATTTT. This sequence encodes CASSFRGRRVDTQYF.